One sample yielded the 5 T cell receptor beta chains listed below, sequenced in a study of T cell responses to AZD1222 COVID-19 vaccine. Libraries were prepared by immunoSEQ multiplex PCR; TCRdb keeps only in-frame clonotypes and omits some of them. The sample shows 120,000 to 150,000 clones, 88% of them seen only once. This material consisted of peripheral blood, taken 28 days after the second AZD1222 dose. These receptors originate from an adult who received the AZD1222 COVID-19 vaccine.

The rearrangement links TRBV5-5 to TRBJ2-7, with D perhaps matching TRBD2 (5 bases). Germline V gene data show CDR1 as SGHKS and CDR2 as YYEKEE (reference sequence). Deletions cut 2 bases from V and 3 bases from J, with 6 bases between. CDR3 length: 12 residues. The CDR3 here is CASSFRDYEQYF. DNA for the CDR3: TGTGCCAGCAGCTTCCGGGACTACGAGCAGTACTTC.

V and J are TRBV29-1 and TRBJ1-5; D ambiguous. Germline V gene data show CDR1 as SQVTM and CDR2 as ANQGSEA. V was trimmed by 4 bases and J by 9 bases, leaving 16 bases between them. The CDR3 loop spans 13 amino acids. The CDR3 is CSVVTDDLGPQHF. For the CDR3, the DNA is TGCAGCGTTGTGACCGATGACTTAGGGCCCCAGCATTTT.

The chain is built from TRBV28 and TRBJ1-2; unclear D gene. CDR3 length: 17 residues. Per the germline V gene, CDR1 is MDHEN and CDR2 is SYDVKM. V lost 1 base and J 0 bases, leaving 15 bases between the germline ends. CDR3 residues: CASSLLLVRKANYGYTF. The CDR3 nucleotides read TGTGCCAGCAGTTTATTGTTAGTGAGGAAAGCTAACTATGGCTACACCTTC.

The CDR3 DNA is TGTGCCAGCAGCCAAGATCAGGGAGGCAACTATGGCTACACCTTC. Amino acids: CASSQDQGGNYGYTF. V gene TRBV3-1 (or the pseudogene TRBV3-2) combines with J gene TRBJ1-2; the D gene is possibly TRBD1 (5 bases). In germline, CDR1 is LGHDT, CDR2 YNNKEL (reference sequence). This CDR3 comprises 15 residues. Trimming stripped 0 bases from V and 2 bases from J, with 10 bases between.

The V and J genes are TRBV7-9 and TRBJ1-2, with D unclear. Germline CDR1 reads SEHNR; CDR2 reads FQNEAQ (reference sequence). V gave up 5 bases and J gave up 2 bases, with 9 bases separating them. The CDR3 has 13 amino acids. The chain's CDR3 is CASSGPGNYGYTF. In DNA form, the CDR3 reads TGTGCCAGCAGCGGACCGGGGAACTATGGCTACACCTTC.